The present TCR beta chain was sequenced within a study of control samples from healthy donors and cancer patients. The CDR3 loop spans 13 amino acids. V dropped 7 bases and J dropped 5 bases, with 14 bases sitting between them. TCRdb's table, derived via immunoSEQ multiplex PCR, lists solely in-frame clones and lacks some. The table includes 350,000 to 450,000 clones, approximately 90% detected once. Sequenced: PBMCs. This sequence was found in a man in his forties with head and neck cancer. The chain has TRBV12-3 or TRBV12-4 and TRBJ2-5; the D gene could be TRBD1 or TRBD2 (6 bases each). This chain's CDR3 is CASTPRGEETQYF. The CDR3 coding sequence is TGTGCCAGCACCCCGAGGGGGGAGGAGACCCAGTACTTC.